This passage covers 3 T cell receptor beta chains from one sample sequenced in a study of Ad26.COV2.S vaccination and SARS-CoV-2 variants. Specified treatment: some 20 received Ad26.COV2.S at low or high dose, single or two shots; about 5 received placebo; per-sample allocation not given. Collection of the samples took place on day 63 after the first injection of vaccine or placebo. The assay was immunoSEQ multiplex PCR, and TCRdb's table has in-frame clones only and misses some. The sample lists around 300,000 clones; about 90% were seen once. This material consisted of peripheral blood, taken in a trial of Ad26.COV2.S vaccine versus placebo. Receptors originate from a person between 18 and 60 years old who received the Ad26.COV2.S COVID-19 vaccine or a placebo.

V and J are TRBV4-3 and TRBJ2-7; 10 nucleotides line up with TRBD1. Trimming removed 0 bases from V and 7 bases from J; junction bases left unmatched: 21. CDR3 length: 20 residues. Germline CDR1 and CDR2: LGHNA and YSLEER. CDR3 region: CASSQDGMLPPGQGPGEQYV. DNA of the CDR3: TGCGCCAGCAGCCAAGATGGAATGCTCCCTCCGGGACAGGGGCCCGGTGAGCAGTACGTC.

V is TRBV3-1 (or the pseudogene TRBV3-2) and J is TRBJ1-2; D uncertain. The CDR3 length is 15 residues. V shed 0 bases and J shed 8 bases, with 16 bases lying between them. Germline CDR1 and CDR2: LGHDT and YNNKEL (reference sequence). The DNA of the CDR3 is TGTGCCAGCAGCCAAGATCCCTACGAGGGTAGGGGCTACACCTTC. The encoded protein is CASSQDPYEGRGYTF.

V is TRBV30 and J is TRBJ1-5; TRBD1 is a possible D gene (5 bases). Trimming cost V 2 bases and J 0 bases, with 11 bases left between them. The CDR3 spans 15 residues. Germline CDR1 GTSNPN, CDR2 SVGIG (reference sequence). CDR3 sequence reads: CAWSLGDVSNQPQHF. The DNA for the CDR3 is TGTGCCTGGAGTTTAGGGGACGTTAGCAATCAGCCCCAGCATTTT.